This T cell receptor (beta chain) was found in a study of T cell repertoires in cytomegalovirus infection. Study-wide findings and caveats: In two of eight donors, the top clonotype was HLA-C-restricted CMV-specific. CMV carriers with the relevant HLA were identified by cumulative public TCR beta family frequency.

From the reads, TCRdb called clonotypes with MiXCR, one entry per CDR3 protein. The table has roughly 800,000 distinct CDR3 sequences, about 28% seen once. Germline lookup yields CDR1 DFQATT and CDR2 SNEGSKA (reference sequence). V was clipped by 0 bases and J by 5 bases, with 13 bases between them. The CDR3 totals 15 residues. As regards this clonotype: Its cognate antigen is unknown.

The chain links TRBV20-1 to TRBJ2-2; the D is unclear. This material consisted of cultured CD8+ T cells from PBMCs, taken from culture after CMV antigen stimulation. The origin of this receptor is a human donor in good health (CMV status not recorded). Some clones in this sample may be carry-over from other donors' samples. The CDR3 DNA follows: TGCAGTGCTAGAGAGGCAGGAGATTTTACCGGGGAGCTGTTTTTT. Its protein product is CSAREAGDFTGELFF.